One and the same sample provided the 21 T cell receptor beta chains below, sequenced in a study of tissue T cells after allogeneic stem cell transplantation. The time point is: mouse harvest day 14 after allogeneic transplant. Mouse grafts combined 10^7 T-cell-depleted bone marrow cells with 10^6 splenic CD5+ T cells. This table comes from immunoSEQ multiplex PCR, and its TCRdb copy is limited to in-frame clones, with some not included. This repertoire shows under 9,000 clones, over 30% found once; its top ten account for 3% to 4%. The sample consisted of skin. Source of these receptors: a female BALB/c mouse given C57BL/6 T cells with graft-versus-host disease after an allogeneic hematopoietic cell transplant.

Concerning this clone: The gene symbols are mouse symbols. The read ends 1 residue shy of where the CDR3 ends; the end is completed using the germline J gene. The chain uses TRBV2 and TRBJ1-1, with a weak D call TRBD1 (5 bases). V shed 0 bases and J shed 8 bases, with 10 bases lying between them. This CDR3 has 13 residues. CDR1 is LGHNA, CDR2 YSYQKL, per germline. The CDR3 DNA, read in part, is TGTGCCAGCAGCCAAGACGGGGGGTTGGAAGTCTTC. This sequence encodes CASSQDGGLEVF. The entire CDR3 reads CASSQDGGLEVFF.

A few counts support this clone. The listed genes are named as in mouse. The read is 1 residue too short to cover the CDR3 end, so that end is filled in from the germline J gene. The genes are TRBV13-3 and TRBJ2-3; D unresolved. V lost 2 bases and J lost 2, with 6 bases in between. This CDR3 is built from 13 residues. Germline V gene lookup returns CDR1 NNHDY and CDR2 SYVADS. The DNA read from the CDR3 is TGTGCCAGCAGTGAAGGCAATGCAGAAACGCTGTAT. It specifies CASSEGNAETLY. The whole CDR3 reads CASSEGNAETLYF.

On this clone itself: Each gene name is a mouse one. The read halts 1 residue ahead of the CDR3 end, with the missing end drawn from the germline J gene. The chain combines TRBV5 with TRBJ1-2; 9 bases are a match to TRBD1. Germline trimming cut 4 bases from V and 2 bases from J; bases unmatched to any gene: 2. Germline V gives CDR1 LGHNA, CDR2 YNLKQL (reference sequence). The CDR3 runs 14 residues. CDR3 sequence reads: CASSPGQGNSDYTF. The sequenced CDR3 bases are TGTGCCAGCAGCCCCGGACAGGGGAACTCCGACTACACC.

Notes on this clone: Genes here carry mouse names. The read ends 1 residue shy of where the CDR3 ends; the end is completed using the germline J gene. The chain joins TRBV15 to TRBJ1-3; tentatively, D is TRBD1 (6 bases). V lost 4 bases and J lost 1, with 8 bases in between. CDR1 is SGHND, CDR2 FRSKSL, per germline. The CDR3 contains 14 residues. The CDR3 DNA, read in part, is TGTGCCAGCAGTTCACAGGGCTCTGGAAATACGCTCTAT. Its translation is CASSSQGSGNTLY. The CDR3, in full, reads CASSSQGSGNTLYF.

This clone was picked up a small number of times. The genes are named according to mouse. The CDR3 end lies 1 residue beyond the end of the read and is filled in from the germline J gene. The genes are TRBV3 and TRBJ2-7, with 10 bases fitting TRBD2. V shed 1 base and J 7 bases; nucleotides not matched to a gene: 4. This CDR3 contains 14 residues. Germline V gene data show CDR1 as SNHLY and CDR2 as FYNGKV (reference sequence). This CDR3 is CASSLDWGLGEQYF. The sequenced part of the CDR3 DNA is TGTGCCAGCAGCTTAGACTGGGGACTGGGGGAACAGTAC.

This clone was counted between two and nine times. Gene names and germline match the mouse. The read ends 1 residue shy of where the CDR3 ends; the end is completed using the germline J gene. This chain connects TRBV16 to TRBJ2-3; D might be TRBD2 (5 bases). CDR3 length equals 15 residues. Trimming left V 5 bases short and J 0 bases short, with 12 bases between. Germline values: CDR1 SGHSA, CDR2 FRNQAP. The DNA read from the CDR3 is TGTGCAAGCAGCCCCGCTGGGTTTAGTGCAGAAACGCTGTAT. It is translated as CASSPAGFSAETLY. The whole CDR3 sequence is CASSPAGFSAETLYF.

This clone came up a few times. Each gene name is a mouse one. The read stops 1 residue short of the end of the CDR3; the missing end is completed from the germline J gene. This chain links TRBV26 with TRBJ1-1, with D perhaps matching TRBD1 (6 bases). Germline V gene lookup returns CDR1 KGHPV and CDR2 FQNQEV (reference sequence). CDR3 length: 14 residues. V lost 4 bases to trimming and J lost 6 bases, with 15 bases between them. Partial CDR3 DNA: TGTGCCAGCAGTCAGTGGGGGCTCGGGGCAGAAGTCTTC. This sequence encodes CASSQWGLGAEVF. The entire CDR3 protein reads CASSQWGLGAEVFF.

Turning to this clone: Gene names are mouse gene names. The read terminates 1 residue ahead of where the CDR3 ends, so the germline J gene completes it. Distinct nucleotide sequences in the sample also encode this CDR3. J is TRBJ2-3 and V is TRBV23; the table's D gene call, TRBD2, was not cross checked with the DNA. The CDR3 loop spans 15 amino acids. Germline values: CDR1 KGHTA, CDR2 FQNQQP. The CDR3 bases that were read are TGTTCCAGCAGTCAACGCTGGGGGGGTGCAGAAACGCTGTAT. This translates into CSSSQRWGGAETLY. The full CDR3 sequence reads CSSSQRWGGAETLYF.

This clone was seen a few times. Mouse gene names and germline throughout. From the germline J gene comes the end of the CDR3, since the read stops 1 residue before it. The chain recombines TRBV26 with TRBJ2-7; possible D gene TRBD2, 7 bases. V dropped 2 bases and J dropped 6 bases, with 11 bases sitting between them. CDR1 is KGHPV and CDR2 is FQNQEV in the germline V gene (reference sequence). This CDR3 region has 13 residues. The sequenced CDR3 bases are TGTGCCAGCAGTCTGCGGGGGGCGCGTGAACAGTAC. It yields the protein CASSLRGAREQY. The whole CDR3 region reads CASSLRGAREQYF.

This clone is labeled medium-sized. Mouse gene names apply. The read gets to within 1 residue of the CDR3 end, and the germline J gene fills in the rest. The genes are TRBV2 and TRBJ1-5, with TRBD1 as a possible D gene (6 bases). The length of the CDR3 is 15 residues. V was shortened by 0 bases and J by 2 bases, with 8 bases between the two germline ends. Germline V CDR1 and CDR2: LGHNA, YSYQKL. CDR3 DNA, as far as it was read: TGTGCCAGCAGCCAAGAGGCAGGGGACAACCAGGCTCCGCTT. This gives the protein CASSQEAGDNQAPL. The CDR3, in full, reads CASSQEAGDNQAPLF.

By share, this clone counts as large. Gene names and germline refer to mouse. The missing CDR3 end, 1 residue past where the read stops, is filled in from the germline J gene. The rearrangement uses TRBV23 and TRBJ2-1; the table gives TRBD2 as D, unverified against the DNA. CDR1 KGHTA and CDR2 FQNQQP come from the germline V gene. CDR3 length: 16 residues. CDR3: CSSSQSWGGAYAEQFF. The sequenced CDR3 bases are TGCTCCAGCAGTCAATCCTGGGGGGGCGCTTATGCTGAGCAGTTC.

As to this clone: Mouse gene names and germline throughout. Read coverage stops 1 residue before the CDR3 terminus; the germline J gene supplies the remainder. V gene TRBV3 combines with J gene TRBJ2-7, with no clear D. Trimming shortened V by 5 bases and J by 4 bases, and 3 bases separated the two germline ends. This CDR3 has 10 amino acids. The germline CDR1 and CDR2 sequences are SNHLY and FYNGKV (reference sequence). The part of the CDR3 DNA that was read is TGTGCCAGCAGCCTTTATGAACAGTAC. Amino acid sequence: CASSLYEQY. The full-length CDR3 reads as CASSLYEQYF.

Details on this clone: Gene and germline names: mouse. The read comes to an end 1 residue before the CDR3 does, leaving the germline J gene to fill in the end. The chain couples TRBV26 to TRBJ1-3, with a possible D match to TRBD1 (5 bases). The V end lost 4 bases, the J end lost 0 bases, and 7 bases lay between the germline ends. The CDR3 consists of 14 residues. Germline assignment: CDR1 KGHPV and CDR2 FQNQEV (reference sequence). The sequenced CDR3 bases are TGTGCCAGCAGTCGACAGACTTCTGGAAATACGCTCTAT. It is translated as CASSRQTSGNTLY. The CDR3 as a whole reads CASSRQTSGNTLYF. Using reference TRBV26 and TRBJ1-3 for the parts outside the CDR3, the full variable domain is NSKVIQTPRYLVKGQGQKAKMRCIPEKGHPVVFWYQQNKNNEFKFLINFQNQEVLQQIDMTEKRFSAECPSNSPCSLEIQSSEAGDSALYLCASSRQTSGNTLYFGEGSRLIVV.

Sample share makes this clone medium-sized. Gene names follow the mouse nomenclature. The CDR3 goes on 1 residue after the read ends, and that part is filled in from the germline J gene. The chain has TRBV26 and TRBJ1-4; D unresolved. Germline values: CDR1 KGHPV, CDR2 FQNQEV (reference sequence). The V and J ends lost 2 bases and 4 bases respectively, with 5 bases between them. The CDR3 is 13 amino acids. This chain's CDR3 is CASSLVDNERLFF. The CDR3 bases that were read are TGTGCCAGCAGTCTGGTGGACAACGAAAGATTATTT.

This clone was counted only a few times. These gene names are mouse names. Read coverage stops 1 residue before the CDR3 terminus; the germline J gene supplies the remainder. V is TRBV20 and J is TRBJ2-1; TRBD2 matches 9 bases. The germline gives CDR1 GFQATS, CDR2 STVNSAI. Trimming took 0 bases from V and 4 from J; bases not matched to a gene: 1. The CDR3 runs 14 residues. This chain's CDR3 is CGARDWGGYAEQFF. CDR3 bases read: TGTGGTGCTAGGGACTGGGGGGGATATGCTGAGCAGTTC.

This clone has a single count. Gene names and germline refer to mouse. The read comes to an end 1 residue before the CDR3 does, leaving the germline J gene to fill in the end. The rearrangement links TRBV26 to TRBJ2-7, with TRBD1 matching 8 bases. V shed 2 bases and J 2 bases; nucleotides not matched to a gene: 2. The germline gives CDR1 KGHPV, CDR2 FQNQEV (reference sequence). This CDR3 has 14 amino acids. CDR3: CASSLIRGPYEQYF. The CDR3 DNA, read in part, is TGTGCCAGCAGTCTGATCAGGGGGCCCTATGAACAGTAC.

This clone was seen only a few times. Here the gene names and germline are mouse. The read gets to within 1 residue of the CDR3 end, and the germline J gene fills in the rest. The V gene is TRBV3, the J gene TRBJ2-1; 8 nucleotides agree with TRBD2. CDR3 length: 13 residues. V lost 5 bases, J lost 7 bases, and 4 bases stayed unmatched. The germline V gene encodes CDR1 SNHLY and CDR2 FYNGKV (reference sequence). Here the CDR3 reads CASSPGGWAEQFF. The covered CDR3 bases are TGTGCCAGCAGCCCTGGGGGGTGGGCTGAGCAGTTC.

By share, this clone counts as medium-sized. Gene names follow the mouse nomenclature. The read halts 1 residue ahead of the CDR3 end, with the missing end drawn from the germline J gene. The V and J genes are TRBV1 and TRBJ1-5; D gene unclear. The V end lost 0 bases, the J end lost 4 bases, and 4 bases lay between the germline ends. Germline V gene data show CDR1 as NSQYPW and CDR2 as LRSPGD (reference sequence). The CDR3 runs 13 residues. The CDR3 is CTCSADRNQAPLF. CDR3 bases read: TGCACCTGCAGTGCAGACAGGAACCAGGCTCCGCTT.

In this sample, this clone turned up a few times. Genes here carry mouse names. The CDR3 goes on 1 residue after the read ends, and that part is filled in from the germline J gene. V is TRBV23 and J is TRBJ2-7; no DNA check was done on the table's D call, TRBD2. CDR3 length: 14 amino acids. Germline V gene lookup returns CDR1 KGHTA and CDR2 FQNQQP. CDR3 DNA, as far as it was read: TGCTCCAGCAGTCAATCCTACTGGGGGGATGAACAGTAC. It translates to CSSSQSYWGDEQY. From start to end, the CDR3 is CSSSQSYWGDEQYF.

In regard to this clone: Each gene name is a mouse one. The read stops 1 residue short of the end of the CDR3; the missing end is completed from the germline J gene. The V and J genes are TRBV26 and TRBJ2-7; TRBD1 might be the D (6 bases). With 3 bases removed from V and 2 bases from J, the gap between germline ends came to 8 bases. CDR1 and CDR2 from the germline V gene are KGHPV and FQNQEV (reference sequence). The CDR3 sequence is 13 residues long. Partial CDR3 DNA: TGTGCCAGCAGTCTCGGGACAACCTATGAACAGTAC. This translates into CASSLGTTYEQY. The entire CDR3 reads CASSLGTTYEQYF.

In the case of this clone: Mouse gene names and germline throughout. The read ends 1 residue before the CDR3 terminus; that terminus is restored from the germline J gene. The rearrangement joins TRBV26 to TRBJ1-1; 12 bases are a match to TRBD1. The CDR3 sequence is 16 residues long. Germline lookup yields CDR1 KGHPV and CDR2 FQNQEV (reference sequence). V dropped 4 bases and J dropped 0; count of bases not matched to a gene: 3. The CDR3 region is CASSPGQGAKNTEVFF. CDR3 DNA (partial): TGTGCCAGCAGTCCGGGACAGGGGGCGAAGAACACAGAAGTCTTC.